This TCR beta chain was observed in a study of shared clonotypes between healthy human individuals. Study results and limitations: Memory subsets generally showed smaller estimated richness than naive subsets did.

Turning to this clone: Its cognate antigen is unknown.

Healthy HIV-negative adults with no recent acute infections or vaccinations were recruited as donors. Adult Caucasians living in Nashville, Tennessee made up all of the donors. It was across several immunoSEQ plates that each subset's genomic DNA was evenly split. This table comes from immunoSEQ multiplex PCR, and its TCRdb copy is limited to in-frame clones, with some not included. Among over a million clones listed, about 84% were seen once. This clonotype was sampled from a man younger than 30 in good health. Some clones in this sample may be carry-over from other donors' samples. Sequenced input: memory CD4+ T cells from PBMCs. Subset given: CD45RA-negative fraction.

The CDR3 DNA is TGTGCCAGCAGCGCCTCGGGCAATCAGCCCCAGCATTTT. This codes for CASSASGNQPQHF. The chain uses TRBV7-2 and TRBJ1-5; D is undetermined. Germline loops: CDR1 SGHTA, CDR2 FQGNSA. The CDR3 totals 13 residues. With 5 bases removed from V and 2 bases from J, the gap between germline ends came to 7 bases.